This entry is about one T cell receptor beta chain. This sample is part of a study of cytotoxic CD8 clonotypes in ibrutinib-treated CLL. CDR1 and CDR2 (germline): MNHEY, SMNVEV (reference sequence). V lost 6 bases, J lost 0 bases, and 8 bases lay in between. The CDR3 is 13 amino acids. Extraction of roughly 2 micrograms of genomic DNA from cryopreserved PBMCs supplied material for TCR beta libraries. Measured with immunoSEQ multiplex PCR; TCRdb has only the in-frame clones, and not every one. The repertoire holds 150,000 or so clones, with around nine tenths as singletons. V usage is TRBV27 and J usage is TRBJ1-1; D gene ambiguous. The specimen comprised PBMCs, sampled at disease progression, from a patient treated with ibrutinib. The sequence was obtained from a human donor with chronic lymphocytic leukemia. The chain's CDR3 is CASSPHLNTEAFF. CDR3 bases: TGTGCCAGCAGCCCCCACCTGAACACTGAAGCTTTCTTT.